The rows below give T cell receptor beta chains drawn from one sample of a study of Graves' ophthalmopathy and Graves' hyperthyroidism. From the multiplex PCR reads, TCRdb called clonotypes with MiXCR, one entry per CDR3 protein. The data hold 150,000 to 200,000 distinct CDR3 sequences, with around two fifths observed a single time. Source material: peripheral blood. The receptors originated from a man aged 30-40 years with Graves' ophthalmopathy. CDR3s include the opening cysteine and the closing phenylalanine or tryptophan. The D gene is left open where the match is weak. Part of the rows lack a size; the others show once, few, many or a class for expanded clones.

v_gene	d_gene	abundance	j_gene	CDR3aa	CDR3nt
TRBV30	TRBD1	many	TRBJ2-5	CAWHRGAEETQYF	TGTGCCTGGCACAGGGGGGCTGAAGAGACCCAGTACTTC
TRBV12-3/TRBV12-4	TRBD2	many	TRBJ2-2	CASSQRAGVGTGELFF	TGTGCCAGCAGTCAACGGGCGGGGGTTGGGACCGGGGAGCTGTTTTTT
TRBV29-1	NA	many	TRBJ1-1	CSVVVPGWWTEAFF	TGCAGCGTTGTTGTTCCGGGATGGTGGACTGAAGCTTTCTTT
TRBV20-1	NA	NA	TRBJ2-2	CSARPPNGAGRPLTGELFF	TGCAGTGCTAGACCCCCAAATGGCGCGGGCCGGCCCCTGACCGGGGAGCTGTTTTTT
TRBV27	NA	many	TRBJ1-2	CASSLGFRDVHGYTF	TGTGCCAGCAGTTTAGGTTTTCGGGATGTGCATGGCTACACCTTC
TRBV11-3	NA	NA	TRBJ1-1	CASSSTGREAFF	TGTGCCAGCAGCTCCACAGGGCGTGAAGCTTTCTTT
TRBV7-8	NA	NA	TRBJ2-7	CASSLGEVSYEQYF	TGTGCCAGCAGCTTAGGGGAGGTTTCCTACGAGCAGTACTTC
TRBV24-1	TRBD2	once	TRBJ2-5	CATSALAGGAGTQYF	TGTGCCACCAGTGCCCTAGCGGGAGGGGCCGGGACCCAGTACTTC
TRBV6-5	TRBD2	many	TRBJ2-5	CASSQRTSGTLETQYF	TGTGCCAGCAGTCAGAGGACTAGCGGGACTTTAGAGACCCAGTACTTC
TRBV12-3/TRBV12-4	TRBD1	many	TRBJ2-7	CASTTRDRGEQYF	TGTGCCAGCACCACCCGGGACAGGGGCGAGCAGTACTTC
TRBV28	NA	NA	TRBJ2-2	CASTVSNTGELFF	TGTGCCAGCACCGTTTCGAACACCGGGGAGCTGTTTTTT
TRBV20-1	NA	NA	TRBJ1-5	CSARQTGSQPQHF	TGCAGTGCTAGGCAGACAGGCTCTCAGCCCCAGCATTTT
TRBV18	NA	many	TRBJ1-1	CASSPNPGNTEAFF	TGTGCCAGCTCACCAAACCCGGGGAACACTGAAGCTTTCTTT
TRBV12-3/TRBV12-4	TRBD1	NA	TRBJ2-7	CASRLAGTGGYEQYF	TGTGCCAGCAGGTTAGCCGGGACAGGGGGCTACGAGCAGTACTTC
TRBV7-2	NA	NA	TRBJ2-2	CASSWDGRGELFF	TGTGCCAGCAGCTGGGACGGACGCGGGGAGCTGTTTTTT
TRBV19	NA	many	TRBJ1-1	CASSVQGLNTEAFF	TGTGCCAGTAGTGTACAGGGTTTGAACACTGAAGCTTTCTTT
TRBV12-3/TRBV12-4	NA	NA	TRBJ1-5	CASSLTDSPNQPQHF	TGTGCCAGCAGTTTAACAGACAGCCCCAATCAGCCCCAGCATTTT
TRBV12-3/TRBV12-4	TRBD1	NA	TRBJ2-5	CASSSNRDSKETQYF	TGTGCCAGCAGTTCTAACCGGGACAGTAAAGAGACCCAGTACTTC
TRBV24-1	TRBD2	many	TRBJ2-7	CATSDLRLALYEQYF	TGTGCCACCAGTGATTTGAGACTAGCCCTCTACGAGCAGTACTTC
TRBV12-5	NA	many	TRBJ1-1	CASGNPDSSGEAFF	TGTGCTAGTGGCAACCCGGACAGTTCGGGTGAAGCTTTCTTT
TRBV28	TRBD2	NA	TRBJ2-7	CASSSAIAGKYEQYF	TGTGCCAGCAGTTCCGCGATAGCGGGAAAGTACGAGCAGTACTTC
TRBV28	NA	many	TRBJ2-6	CASSSPDSSSGANVLTF	TGTGCCAGCAGTTCTCCGGACTCAAGCTCTGGGGCCAACGTCCTGACTTTC
TRBV12-3/TRBV12-4	TRBD2	many	TRBJ2-2	CASSPRGSGRAAPGELFF	TGTGCCAGCAGTCCCCGGGGTAGCGGGAGGGCCGCGCCCGGGGAGCTGTTTTTT
TRBV6-5	NA	many	TRBJ1-5	CASSYDRNQPQHF	TGTGCCAGCAGTTACGACCGGAATCAGCCCCAGCATTTT
TRBV6-2/TRBV6-3	TRBD1	many	TRBJ2-5	CARTTGGKTQYF	TGTGCCCGAACGACAGGGGGCAAGACCCAGTACTTC
TRBV28	TRBD1	NA	TRBJ2-7	CASNDRGPYEQYF	TGTGCCAGCAATGACAGGGGGCCCTACGAGCAGTACTTC
TRBV5-1	NA	NA	TRBJ2-5	CASSYRSGAETQYF	TGCGCCAGCAGCTACCGAAGCGGTGCCGAGACCCAGTACTTC
TRBV6-5	NA	NA	TRBJ1-2	CASSSQTDGYTF	TGTGCCAGCAGTTCCCAGACGGATGGCTACACCTTC
TRBV12-3/TRBV12-4	NA	NA	TRBJ2-5	CASSQPGVGQETQYF	TGTGCCAGCAGTCAACCAGGGGTCGGCCAAGAGACCCAGTACTTC
TRBV27	NA	many	TRBJ2-7	CASTGRRSSYEQYF	TGTGCCAGCACCGGACGGAGATCCTCCTACGAGCAGTACTTC
TRBV12-3/TRBV12-4	TRBD1	many	TRBJ1-2	CATNRGGYGYTF	TGTGCCACAAACAGGGGGGGCTATGGCTACACCTTC
TRBV12-3/TRBV12-4	NA	NA	TRBJ1-1	CASSFMPTNTEAFF	TGTGCCAGCAGTTTTATGCCAACGAACACTGAAGCTTTCTTT
TRBV24-1	TRBD2	NA	TRBJ2-7	CATSDSTSGPIEQYF	TGTGCCACCAGTGATTCGACTAGCGGTCCCATCGAGCAGTACTTC
TRBV28	NA	NA	TRBJ1-1	CATWLGGLNTEAFF	TGTGCCACCTGGCTAGGGGGACTGAACACTGAAGCTTTCTTT
TRBV5-1	TRBD1	NA	TRBJ1-2	CASREGANYGYTF	TGCGCCAGCAGGGAGGGGGCCAACTATGGCTACACCTTC
TRBV6-1	NA	NA	TRBJ2-4	CASSTGRINIQYF	TGTGCCAGCAGCACAGGGCGGATAAACATTCAGTACTTC
TRBV15	NA	NA	TRBJ1-1	CATSPRPTEAFF	TGTGCCACCAGCCCTCGCCCGACTGAAGCTTTCTTT
TRBV12-5	NA	many	TRBJ2-7	CASGLVNRFSYEQYF	TGTGCTAGTGGTTTGGTAAACAGATTCTCCTACGAGCAGTACTTC
TRBV6-4	NA	NA	TRBJ1-1	CASSTRDTRRRLNTEAFF	TGTGCCAGCAGTACACGGGACACCCGGCGGCGTCTTAACACTGAAGCTTTCTTT
TRBV4-1	NA	many	TRBJ2-7	CATRKGYEQYF	TGCGCCACGAGAAAGGGCTACGAGCAGTACTTC
TRBV6-5	TRBD1	NA	TRBJ1-5	CASSSGQGGNQPQHF	TGTGCCAGCAGTTCGGGACAGGGAGGCAATCAGCCCCAGCATTTT
TRBV11-1	NA	few	TRBJ1-2	CASSFSQGYGYTF	TGTGCCAGCAGCTTTTCACAGGGCTATGGCTACACCTTC
TRBV30	NA	NA	TRBJ2-2	CAWSSSTGELFF	TGTGCCTGGAGTTCTAGTACCGGGGAGCTGTTTTTT
TRBV4-3	NA	many	TRBJ1-2	CASSQVSAAIFHGYTF	TGCGCCAGCAGCCAAGTCTCCGCGGCTATCTTCCATGGCTACACCTTC
TRBV6-2/TRBV6-3	TRBD2	once	TRBJ2-5	CASSYSTQSVAGDQETQYF	TGTGCCAGCAGTTACTCGACTCAGTCGGTAGCGGGCGACCAAGAGACCCAGTACTTC
TRBV12-3/TRBV12-4	TRBD1	NA	TRBJ1-2	CAIKPGQSDFGGYTF	TGTGCCATCAAACCGGGACAGTCAGACTTTGGTGGCTACACCTTC